The clone carrying this T cell receptor (beta chain) was counted only a few times. Its antigen is still unknown. TCRdb re-called the multiplex PCR reads with MiXCR, one entry per CDR3 protein. Among over 20,000 distinct CDR3 sequences, under 35% were seen once, and the ten largest hold approximately 10%. This sample was taken from a study of breast tumors, draining lymph nodes, adjacent tissues. Study results and caveats: Tumors had less TCR diversity than lymph nodes, more than nontumor tissue. Data fit most tumor T cells coming from lymph node, expanding in tumor.

This CDR3 region has 16 residues. Germline CDR1 and CDR2: SGHVS and FQNEAQ. V shed 1 base, J shed 3 bases, and the junction held 4 bases outside the gene matches. This chain uses TRBV7-8 with TRBJ2-1, with 9 nucleotides matching TRBD2. The sequencing sample was made of breast tumor tissue. The sequence was obtained from a female donor with breast cancer. Some clones in this sample may be carry-over from other donors' samples. The CDR3 nucleotides read TGTGCCAGCAGCTTAGGAGGTAGCGGGAGCTACAATGAGCAGTTCTTC. Amino acids: CASSLGGSGSYNEQFF.